This is a list of T cell receptor beta chains from one sample in a study of stem cell transplantation in POMP-related autoinflammatory disease. The data were produced by immunoSEQ multiplex PCR, yet TCRdb's version contains in-frame clones alone and is incomplete. There are around 1,300 clones in the sample; 70% to 80% occur only once, and roughly 15% lies in the top ten. Sequenced: CD8+ T cells from PBMCs. These receptor sequences come from a human donor in good health. Each CDR3 is given with its conserved first and last residue. D genes are given only for firm matches. For some rows the clone size is stated as once, few or many, or as a class when expanded; others skip it.

j_gene	d_gene	abundance	v_gene	CDR3nt	CDR3aa
TRBJ2-1	TRBD1	-	TRBV7-9	TGTGCCAGCAGCCCGTTTTCGGGACAGGAAGATTTAGATGAGCAGTTCTTC	CASSPFSGQEDLDEQFF
TRBJ1-4	-	-	TRBV18	TGTGCCAGCTCACCAACCGACCCGTACAGGGAGGTCTCGGCTAATGAAAAACTGTTTTTT	CASSPTDPYREVSANEKLFF
TRBJ1-4	-	few	TRBV4-2	TGTGCCAGCAGCCAATTTGGAGGGAGTAATGAAAAACTGTTTTTT	CASSQFGGSNEKLFF
TRBJ1-4	TRBD1	few	TRBV4-1	TGCGCCAGCAGCCAGTCCGGGACAGCGGGGGAAAAACTGTTTTTT	CASSQSGTAGEKLFF
TRBJ2-6	-	few	TRBV4-3	TGCGCCAGCAGCCAAGAATGGGGAGCTGGGGCCAACGTCCTGACTTTC	CASSQEWGAGANVLTF
TRBJ2-1	TRBD1	-	TRBV6-5	TGTGCCAGCAGTTTCGGACAGGGGTTTAATGAGCAGTTCTTC	CASSFGQGFNEQFF
TRBJ1-5	TRBD1	-	TRBV10-1	TGCGCCAGCAGTGAGCCCTCTCTCCCCCAGGGGGGGCAGCCCCAGCATTTT	CASSEPSLPQGGQPQHF
TRBJ1-5	-	-	TRBV19	TGTGCCAGTAGTATACCCTGGGGCGGAAATCAGCCCCAGCATTTT	CASSIPWGGNQPQHF
TRBJ2-5	-	-	TRBV6-8	TGTGCCAGCCATCCCGGGGGAGAGACCCAGTACTTC	CASHPGGETQYF
TRBJ2-5	TRBD2	-	TRBV5-4	TGTGCCAGCAGCTTGCTGGCTAGCGGGGGGACAACTGATGAGACCCAGTACTTC	CASSLLASGGTTDETQYF
TRBJ2-5	-	-	TRBV27	TGTGCCAGCAGTTTCTTGGGGGGGCTATCCGGGGAGACCCAGTACTTC	CASSFLGGLSGETQYF
TRBJ2-1	TRBD2	once	TRBV6-1	TGTGCCAGCAGTGAACGAGCGGGGGGTACCTACAATGAGCAGTTCTTC	CASSERAGGTYNEQFF
TRBJ2-7	TRBD1	-	TRBV11-1	TGTGCCAGCAGCTCGGGACAGATCTCCTACGAGCAGTACTTC	CASSSGQISYEQYF
TRBJ1-1	-	-	TRBV30	TGTGCCTGGAGTGAGAGGGGCACTGAAGCTTTCTTT	CAWSERGTEAFF
TRBJ1-1	-	few	TRBV5-1	TGCGCCAGCAGCTTGGTATCGACTTGGCCTGAAGCTTTCTTT	CASSLVSTWPEAFF
TRBJ2-7	TRBD2	-	TRBV4-1	TGCGCCAGCAGCCTCACGGACGGGGGAGGGTCCTACGAGCAGTACTTC	CASSLTDGGGSYEQYF
TRBJ1-2	-	-	TRBV7-6	TGTGCCAGCAGCTCCTACTCCGAGGGGGGGGACTATGGCTACACCTTC	CASSSYSEGGDYGYTF
TRBJ2-1	-	few	TRBV29-1	TGCAGCGTTTCCGGAGGGGTTTCCAACAATGAGCAGTTCTTC	CSVSGGVSNNEQFF
TRBJ1-1	-	-	TRBV7-9	TGTGCCAGCAGCTTAGACCCCCGGGGAACTGAAGCTTTCTTT	CASSLDPRGTEAFF
TRBJ2-1	-	-	TRBV5-6	TGTGCCAGCAGCTTGGTAGGTCCCGCCGGGAATGAGCAGTTCTTC	CASSLVGPAGNEQFF
TRBJ1-5	-	-	TRBV27	TGTGCCAGCAGTATAGCGGGGACCAGCCGGCCCCAGCATTTT	CASSIAGTSRPQHF
TRBJ2-7	TRBD1	-	TRBV11-3	TGTGCCAGCAGCTTCGGCACAGGGGGCGACGAGCAGTACTTC	CASSFGTGGDEQYF
TRBJ2-2	TRBD2	-	TRBV4-2	TGTGCCAGCAGCTTTGAAGCGGGGGCGAACACCGGGGAGCTGTTTTTT	CASSFEAGANTGELFF
TRBJ2-1	-	few	TRBV21-1	TGTGCCAGCAGCAAAGCTGCGGACAGGGGGCGAAGAATCGATGAGCAGTTCTTC	CASSKAADRGRRIDEQFF
TRBJ2-5	TRBD2	-	TRBV4-1	TGCGCCAGCAGCCAAGTGACTAGCGGGGGGTCGTACCAAGAGACCCAGTACTTC	CASSQVTSGGSYQETQYF
TRBJ2-3	-	-	TRBV5-4	TGTGCCAGCAGCTTTCTACAGCGGCGTCCTTCCACAGATACGCAGTATTTT	CASSFLQRRPSTDTQYF
TRBJ2-2	-	-	TRBV12-5	TGTGCTAGTGGTTTCCTCCTGGAGGGGATGAACACCGGGGAGCTGTTTTTT	CASGFLLEGMNTGELFF
TRBJ2-1	-	-	TRBV7-9	TGTGCCAGCAGCTTAGTTGGGCCGGTCTACAATGAGCAGTTCTTC	CASSLVGPVYNEQFF
TRBJ2-7	-	once	TRBV19	TGTGCCAGTAGTAGGTCGGAAAACCCCTACGAGCAGTACTTC	CASSRSENPYEQYF
TRBJ2-7	-	-	TRBV30	TGTGCCTGGAGTCGGGCCCTGGCCCACTACTACGAGCAGTACTTC	CAWSRALAHYYEQYF
TRBJ1-2	-	few	TRBV5-6	TGTGCCAGCAGCTTGGACGCGTGGAACTATGGCTACACCTTC	CASSLDAWNYGYTF
TRBJ2-6	-	-	TRBV12-2	TGTGCAAGTCGCGCCAGGAGCTCCACACAAAGTCGGGCCAACGTCCTGACTTTC	CASRARSSTQSRANVLTF
TRBJ1-3	-	-	TRBV30	TGTGCCTGGAGTGGTCCCGGACGGATCTCTGGAAACACCATATATTTT	CAWSGPGRISGNTIYF
TRBJ2-7	-	-	TRBV28	TGTGCCAGCAGTTCCCGGACGGGACCCTACGAGCAGTACTTC	CASSSRTGPYEQYF
TRBJ2-3	TRBD2	-	TRBV7-3	TGTGCCAGCACCCTAGCGGGGGGCACAGATACGCAGTATTTT	CASTLAGGTDTQYF